The 10 T cell receptor beta chains below come from one sample, sequenced in a study of blood T cells in healthy people across ages. A second PCR of about 7 to 12 cycles used a sample-barcoded 5' primer and a J-beta primer mix. Each CDR3 protein gets one entry after TCRdb re-called the 5' RACE reads with MiXCR. The sample includes about 1,800,000 distinct CDR3 sequences, roughly 27% of them seen just once. Material for sequencing was blood. Every receptor here comes from a woman in her 30s in good health.

Notes on this clonotype: Mismatch with germline at one junction end may stem from a read error. The V and J genes are TRBV12-3 or TRBV12-4 and TRBJ2-5, with unresolved D. This CDR3 spans 12 amino acids. The CDR3 DNA reads as TGTGCCAGCAGTTTAAGGTCCGAGACCCGGTACTTC. Encoded protein: CASSLRSETRYF.

This sequence joins TRBV2 and TRBJ1-5; 7 positions agree with TRBD1. Germline CDR1 reads SNHLY; CDR2 reads FYNNEI. V shed 2 bases, J shed 0 bases, and the junction held 4 bases outside the gene matches. This CDR3 is built from 16 residues. The CDR3 sequence is CASSESQGGSNQPQHF. The CDR3 DNA sequence: TGTGCCAGCAGTGAATCCCAGGGGGGTAGCAATCAGCCCCAGCATTTT.

The V call is TRBV27, the J call TRBJ2-7; no definite D call. This CDR3 has 10 residues. Trimming removed 10 bases at V and 3 bases at J, with 7 bases between. Germline lookup yields CDR1 MNHEY and CDR2 SMNVEV (reference sequence). The CDR3 sequence is CATPLYEQYF. The CDR3, as DNA: TGTGCCACTCCCCTCTACGAGCAGTACTTC.

V is TRBV7-2 and J is TRBJ2-3; 10 nucleotides line up with TRBD2. Looked up from germline, CDR1 is SGHTA and CDR2 is FQGNSA. The CDR3 spans 16 residues. The ends lost 2 bases at V and 7 bases at J; junction bases unmatched: 9. DNA of the CDR3: TGTGCCAGCAGCTTAAGTTCTAGCGGGAGTCAAAATACGCAGTATTTT. Its translation: CASSLSSSGSQNTQYF.

This clonotype was counted a few times. The V and J genes are TRBV7-2 and TRBJ2-1; D is unclear. Trimming removed 5 bases at V and 2 bases at J, with 13 bases between. This CDR3 spans 15 amino acids. Germline V gene lookup returns CDR1 SGHTA and CDR2 FQGNSA. DNA of the CDR3: TGTGCCAGCAGCCGCTCCGCGGAGCCCTACAATGAGCAGTTCTTC. This encodes CASSRSAEPYNEQFF.

V gene TRBV6-2 or TRBV6-3 combines with J gene TRBJ2-6; 8 positions agree with TRBD1. The CDR3 consists of 22 residues. CDR1 MNHEY and CDR2 SVGEGT come from the germline V gene. J was trimmed by 0 bases and V by 4 bases; bases with no gene match: 20. In DNA form, the CDR3 reads TGTGCCAGCAGTTCCCAGAGGGGAGGACAGGGCAATGTAGTCTCTGGGGCCAACGTCCTGACTTTC. Its protein product is CASSSQRGGQGNVVSGANVLTF.

In its sample, this clonotype was seen a few times. V and J are TRBV7-7 and TRBJ2-1, with a possible D match to TRBD1 (5 bases). Deletions cut 0 bases from V and 9 bases from J, with 9 bases between. In germline, CDR1 is SSHAT, CDR2 FNYEAQ (reference sequence). This CDR3 contains 13 residues. The CDR3 here is CASSLAGPFEQFF. As DNA, the CDR3 is TGTGCCAGCAGCTTAGCGGGGCCATTTGAGCAGTTCTTC.

The V gene is TRBV28, the J gene TRBJ1-2; no clear D. In germline, CDR1 is MDHEN, CDR2 SYDVKM. The length of the CDR3 is 13 residues. V lost 5 bases to trimming and J lost 5 bases, with 12 bases between them. CDR3 in amino acids: CASSPVIDYGYTF. The CDR3 DNA sequence: TGTGCCAGCAGTCCGGTAATTGATTATGGCTACACCTTC.

The chain combines TRBV7-9 with TRBJ1-4; 9 positions match TRBD1. The V gene end was trimmed by 2 bases and the J gene end by 7 bases; junction bases not matched to a gene: 8. The CDR3 has 16 amino acids. CDR1 SEHNR and CDR2 FQNEAQ come from the germline V gene (reference sequence). The CDR3 region is CASSLRPDRGGEKLFF. The CDR3 nucleotides read TGTGCCAGCAGCTTACGCCCGGACAGGGGAGGTGAAAAACTGTTTTTT.

The rearrangement joins TRBV7-9 to TRBJ1-1; 9 nucleotides match TRBD1. Trimming cost V 7 bases and J 3 bases; bases outside gene matches: 9. The CDR3 is 15 residues long. Germline V CDR1 and CDR2: SEHNR, FQNEAQ (reference sequence). CDR3 in amino acids: CASNSRGDRDTEAFF. DNA for the CDR3: TGTGCCAGCAACTCACGGGGGGACAGGGACACTGAAGCTTTCTTT.